One and the same sample provided the 31 T cell receptor beta chains below, sequenced in a study of shared clonotypes between healthy human individuals. The assay was immunoSEQ multiplex PCR, and TCRdb's table has in-frame clones only and misses some. This sample yields just under 350,000 clones, of which more than 60% are seen a single time; less than 11% belongs to the top ten. The sequencing input was memory CD4+ T cells sorted from blood. Subset given: CD45RA-negative fraction. These receptors came from a young man in good health.

The rearrangement uses TRBV7-8 and TRBJ2-3, with TRBD2 identical over 10 bases. Losses at the gene ends were 5 bases for V and 0 bases for J; bases not matched to a gene: 5. The CDR3 covers 16 residues. From germline, CDR1 is SGHVS and CDR2 FQNEAQ. The CDR3, as DNA: TGTGCCAGCAGCGCCCTAGCGGGGGCTAGCACAGATACGCAGTATTTT. This encodes CASSALAGASTDTQYF.

This sequence joins TRBV4-2 and TRBJ2-5; D gene unclear. Germline CDR1 reads LGHNA; CDR2 reads YNFKEQ. Trimming took off 3 bases at V and 6 bases at J, with 11 bases between the two ends. There are 13 residues in the CDR3. In DNA, the CDR3 is TGTGCCAGCAGCCACTTGTTCGATCAGACCCAGTACTTC. Encoded protein: CASSHLFDQTQYF.

This chain joins TRBV6-6 and TRBJ1-1, with TRBD1 as a possible D gene (6 bases). V was trimmed by 6 bases and J by 4 bases, leaving 18 bases between them. The germline V gene has CDR1 MNHNY and CDR2 SVGAGI (reference sequence). The CDR3 is 15 residues long. CDR3 sequence: CASRPYRERTTEAFF. The CDR3 DNA reads TGTGCCAGCAGACCGTACAGGGAGCGCACCACTGAAGCTTTCTTT.

The chain is built from TRBV15 and TRBJ2-7; perhaps D is TRBD1 or TRBD2 (7 bases each). This CDR3 spans 16 amino acids. With 0 bases removed from V and 3 bases from J, the gap between germline ends came to 15 bases. In germline, CDR1 is LNHNV, CDR2 YYDKDF (reference sequence). CDR3 region: CATSRDLSRGGYEQYF. CDR3 nucleotides: TGTGCCACCAGCAGAGATCTGAGCAGGGGGGGCTACGAGCAGTACTTC.

J is TRBJ1-2 and V is TRBV19; tentatively, D is TRBD1 (6 bases). Looked up from germline, CDR1 is LNHDA and CDR2 is SQIVND (reference sequence). V was cut by 5 bases and J by 13 bases, with 20 bases left in between. This CDR3 contains 13 residues. This chain's CDR3 is CASSSTGTNRATF. The CDR3 nucleotides are TGTGCCAGTAGTTCAACAGGGACCAACCGCGCCACCTTC.

This sequence joins TRBV2 and TRBJ2-3, with 7 bases lining up with TRBD1. Germline V gene data show CDR1 as SNHLY and CDR2 as FYNNEI. The V segment lost 6 bases and the J segment 0 bases; nucleotides outside the gene matches: 6. CDR3 length: 15 residues. In nucleotides, the CDR3 is TGTGCCAGCAGCCCCGGGACAGCTAGCACAGATACGCAGTATTTT. This codes for CASSPGTASTDTQYF.

This CDR3 is CASSPIDRSSYEQYF. The CDR3 bases are TGTGCCAGCAGCCCTATAGACAGGAGCTCCTACGAGCAGTACTTC. This sequence joins TRBV27 and TRBJ2-7; a weak D match, TRBD1 (6 bases). Germline V lookup: CDR1 MNHEY, CDR2 SMNVEV (reference sequence). The CDR3 runs to 15 residues. The V and J ends lost 6 bases and 0 bases respectively, with 15 bases between them.

The V and J genes are TRBV7-9 and TRBJ2-7; 8 bases map to TRBD1. Germline V gene data show CDR1 as SEHNR and CDR2 as FQNEAQ (reference sequence). Trimming took 2 bases from V and 7 from J; bases not matched to a gene: 13. This CDR3 is 16 amino acids long. The CDR3 loop reads CASSLLGGTGPLEQYF. CDR3 DNA: TGTGCCAGCAGCTTATTAGGGGGGACAGGACCTTTAGAGCAGTACTTC. Based on the CDR3 plus reference TRBV7-9 and TRBJ2-7, the full variable domain is DTGVSQNPRHKITKRGQNVTFRCDPISEHNRLYWYRQTLGQGPEFLTYFQNEAQLEKSRLLSDRFSAERPKGSFSTLEIQRTEQGDSAMYLCASSLLGGTGPLEQYFGPGTRLTVT.

This chain joins TRBV6-1 and TRBJ2-3, with D tentatively TRBD1 (6 bases). This CDR3 is 15 amino acids long. Germline CDR1 is MNHNS and CDR2 is SASEGT. V lost 6 bases to trimming and J lost 3 bases, with 16 bases between them. CDR3 amino acids: CASRDDRINTDTQYF. CDR3 bases: TGTGCCAGCAGAGACGACAGGATCAATACAGATACGCAGTATTTT.

The chain uses TRBV4-1 and TRBJ1-5; D perhaps matches TRBD1 (5 bases). V shed 1 base and J shed 2 bases, with 9 bases lying between them. The length of the CDR3 is 15 residues. Germline assignment: CDR1 MGHRA and CDR2 YSYEKL. CDR3 residues: CASSQASGGNQPQHF. CDR3 in DNA: TGCGCCAGCAGCCAAGCATCGGGGGGCAATCAGCCCCAGCATTTT.

V usage is TRBV19 and J usage is TRBJ2-4, with no clear D. CDR3 length equals 16 residues. Germline CDR1 and CDR2: LNHDA and SQIVND (reference sequence). Deletions cut 2 bases from V and 1 base from J, with 12 bases between. The CDR3 sequence is CASSIPRVHAKNIQYF. The CDR3 bases are TGTGCCAGTAGTATACCCCGGGTTCACGCCAAAAACATTCAGTACTTC.

This clone was picked up one time. The chain is built from TRBV6-6 and TRBJ1-4; possible D gene TRBD1, 5 bases. CDR3 length: 13 amino acids. Germline V gives CDR1 MNHNY, CDR2 SVGAGI (reference sequence). Trimming took off 6 bases at V and 0 bases at J, with 5 bases between the two ends. The DNA for the CDR3 is TGTGCCAGCAGGGGGCCAACTAATGAAAAACTGTTTTTT. This encodes CASRGPTNEKLFF.

CDR3 protein: CSVDGDHTDTQYF. CDR3 coding DNA: TGCAGCGTTGATGGGGACCACACAGATACGCAGTATTTT. This sequence joins TRBV29-1 and TRBJ2-3, with D tentatively TRBD1 or TRBD2 (5 bases each). The CDR3 is made up of 13 amino acids. Deletions cut 3 bases from V and 2 bases from J, with 9 bases between. Germline CDR1 and CDR2: SQVTM and ANQGSEA.

The CDR3 spells CATSRDRTSRLDEQFF. DNA for the CDR3: TGTGCCACCAGCAGAGATCGAACTAGCAGGCTCGATGAGCAGTTCTTC. The gene calls are TRBV15 and TRBJ2-1; D is possibly TRBD2 (6 bases). The germline V gene encodes CDR1 LNHNV and CDR2 YYDKDF (reference sequence). CDR3 length: 16 amino acids. The V gene lost 0 bases and the J gene lost 8 bases, with 17 bases spanning the gap. Full variable domain (rest looked up from reference TRBV15 and TRBJ2-1): DAMVIQNPRYQVTQFGKPVTLSCSQTLNHNVMYWYQQKSSQAPKLLFHYYDKDFNNEADTPDNFQSRRPNTSFCFLDIRSPGLGDTAMYLCATSRDRTSRLDEQFFGPGTRLTVL.

The V call is TRBV29-1, the J call TRBJ2-5; 10 bases match TRBD2. V shed 6 bases, J shed 3 bases, and the junction held 1 base outside the gene matches. In germline, CDR1 is SQVTM, CDR2 ANQGSEA. CDR3 length equals 12 residues. The CDR3 reads CSVGLAEETQYF. CDR3 DNA: TGCAGCGTCGGACTAGCGGAAGAGACCCAGTACTTC.

Here the CDR3 reads CASSYSTSGLTGELFF. Written as DNA, the CDR3 is TGTGCCAGCAGTTACTCGACTAGCGGGCTCACCGGGGAGCTGTTTTTT. The chain links TRBV6-5 to TRBJ2-2; TRBD2 aligns across 10 bases. Germline V gene sequence: CDR1 MNHEY, CDR2 SVGAGI. CDR3 length equals 16 residues. Trimming removed 0 bases from V and 4 bases from J; junction bases left unmatched: 2.

Of note for this clone: Other DNA sequences of this sample code for an identical CDR3. The chain carries TRBV2 and TRBJ2-2; no clear D gene. With 3 bases removed from V and 2 bases from J, the gap between germline ends came to 7 bases. CDR3 length equals 14 residues. Germline V gene sequence: CDR1 SNHLY, CDR2 FYNNEI. In nucleotides, the CDR3 is TGTGCCAGCAGTGAGTCGTCTAACACCGGGGAGCTGTTTTTT. Translation gives CASSESSNTGELFF.

In this sample, this clone turned up once. Relative to the germline gene, one junction end is altered; a read error may explain this. The gene calls are TRBV11-2 and TRBJ2-5; 7 bases match TRBD1. The CDR3 covers 14 residues. Germline CDR1 and CDR2: SGHAT and FQNNGV. CDR3 DNA: TGTGCCAGCAGCTCTCCGGGACAGTCCCTTCCTCGCGACTTC. Its protein product is CASSSPGQSLPRDF.

This clone has just a few counts. This chain joins TRBV28 and TRBJ2-1; D possibly corresponds to TRBD2 (5 bases). The V end lost 6 bases, the J end lost 0 bases, and 9 bases lay between the germline ends. This CDR3 is 14 amino acids long. The germline CDR1 and CDR2 sequences are MDHEN and SYDVKM. The CDR3 sequence: CASRLGSSYNEQFF. As DNA, the CDR3 is TGTGCCAGCAGATTAGGGAGCTCCTACAATGAGCAGTTCTTC.

The genes are TRBV6-1 and TRBJ1-3, with 7 bases lining up with TRBD1. CDR1 and CDR2 from the germline V gene are MNHNS and SASEGT. With V trimmed by 4 bases and J by 0 bases, 12 bases remained unmatched. The CDR3 extends over 18 amino acids. CDR3 amino acids: CASSARGWTGTSGNTIYF. The CDR3 DNA sequence: TGTGCCAGCAGTGCACGGGGATGGACAGGTACCTCTGGAAACACCATATATTTT.

This chain connects TRBV28 to TRBJ2-7, with 7 bases identical to TRBD2. The CDR3 runs 17 residues. V lost 0 bases to trimming and J lost 0 bases; unmatched junction nucleotides: 8. The germline CDR1 and CDR2 sequences are MDHEN and SYDVKM. CDR3 in DNA: TGTGCCAGCAGTTTATGGGGAAAGCGGGGCTCCTCCTACGAGCAGTACTTC. Amino acid sequence: CASSLWGKRGSSYEQYF.

This clone was observed once. The rearrangement uses TRBV5-4 and TRBJ2-1, with 8 bases matching TRBD1. CDR1 is SGHNT, CDR2 YYREEE, per germline (reference sequence). This CDR3 contains 15 residues. With V trimmed by 3 bases and J by 12 bases, 14 bases remained unmatched. CDR3 nucleotides: TGTGCCAGCAGCTCCGCGGGACAGGTCGTTGAGGTGCAGTTCTTC. This sequence encodes CASSSAGQVVEVQFF. The whole variable domain, remainder taken from reference TRBV5-4 and TRBJ2-1, is ETGVTQSPTHLIKTRGQQVTLRCSSQSGHNTVSWYQQALGQGPQFIFQYYREEENGRGNFPPRFSGLQFPNYSSELNVNALELDDSALYLCASSSAGQVVEVQFFGPGTRLTVL.

The chain is built from TRBV2 and TRBJ2-1; 8 bases agree with TRBD2. CDR1 and CDR2 (germline): SNHLY, FYNNEI. With V trimmed by 6 bases and J by 0 bases, 7 bases remained unmatched. The CDR3 is made up of 16 amino acids. CDR3 in amino acids: CASRLLSGDSYNEQFF. Written as DNA, the CDR3 is TGTGCCAGCAGATTGCTTAGCGGGGACTCCTACAATGAGCAGTTCTTC.

This clone was seen a few times. This rearrangement joins TRBV27 to TRBJ1-2; 7 bases are shared with TRBD1. The CDR3 contains 13 residues. The V gene end was trimmed by 6 bases and the J gene end by 4 bases; junction bases not matched to a gene: 5. The germline gives CDR1 MNHEY, CDR2 SMNVEV (reference sequence). The CDR3 nucleotides read TGTGCCAGCAGGCTGACAGGGAGCTATGGCTACACCTTC. Its translation is CASRLTGSYGYTF.

CDR3 sequence: CASGLGQGIQETQYF. CDR3 in DNA: TGTGCTAGTGGTCTAGGACAGGGCATCCAAGAGACCCAGTACTTC. The V call is TRBV12-5, the J call TRBJ2-5, with 8 bases lining up with TRBD1. CDR1 and CDR2 (germline): LGHNT, FRNRAP. This CDR3 spans 15 amino acids. V shed 5 bases and J 1 base; nucleotides not matched to a gene: 6.

V usage is TRBV9 and J usage is TRBJ2-1; 10 bases map to TRBD1. Germline V CDR1 and CDR2: SGDLS, YYNGEE. J lost 8 bases, V lost 0 bases, and 8 bases had no gene match. CDR3 length: 16 amino acids. The CDR3 DNA reads TGTGCCAGCAGCGTAGGTCTCGGGACAGGGGTGCATGAGCAGTTCTTC. It is translated as CASSVGLGTGVHEQFF. Full variable domain (rest looked up from reference TRBV9 and TRBJ2-1): DSGVTQTPKHLITATGQRVTLRCSPRSGDLSVYWYQQSLDQGLQFLIQYYNGEERAKGNILERFSAQQFPDLHSELNLSSLELGDSALYFCASSVGLGTGVHEQFFGPGTRLTVL.

The rearrangement uses TRBV19 and TRBJ1-1; D gene uncertain. The CDR3 runs to 13 residues. Looked up from germline, CDR1 is LNHDA and CDR2 is SQIVND (reference sequence). Trimming removed 6 bases at V and 1 base at J, with 9 bases between. The CDR3 DNA is TGTGCCAGTAGGCAGGCGGAGAACACTGAAGCTTTCTTT. Translation: CASRQAENTEAFF.

This chain links TRBV28 with TRBJ1-5; no clear D gene. Trimming cost V 6 bases and J 5 bases, with 14 bases left between them. The CDR3 loop spans 14 amino acids. Germline V CDR1 and CDR2: MDHEN, SYDVKM. This CDR3 is CASSPTNRDQPQHF. As DNA, the CDR3 is TGTGCCAGCAGCCCTACGAACCGGGATCAGCCCCAGCATTTT.

Many counts were recorded for this clone. The chain carries TRBV19 and TRBJ2-1; D could derive from TRBD1 or TRBD2 (6 bases each). There are 13 residues in the CDR3. CDR1 LNHDA and CDR2 SQIVND come from the germline V gene (reference sequence). V was clipped by 2 bases and J by 10 bases, with 12 bases between them. The CDR3 sequence is CASSISGGGEQFF. CDR3 in DNA: TGTGCCAGTAGTATAAGCGGAGGGGGAGAGCAGTTCTTC.

The V gene is TRBV5-1, the J gene TRBJ2-7; possible D gene TRBD1, 5 bases. The V end lost 5 bases, the J end lost 1 base, and 10 bases lay between the germline ends. Germline CDR1 SGHRS, CDR2 YFSETQ. This CDR3 has 13 amino acids. CDR3 in amino acids: CASRPDNSYEQYF. The CDR3, as DNA: TGCGCCAGCAGACCGGACAATTCCTACGAGCAGTACTTC.

The chain uses TRBV5-1 and TRBJ2-3; TRBD1 matches 8 bases. There are 16 residues in the CDR3. Germline V gene sequence: CDR1 SGHRS, CDR2 YFSETQ. V shed 0 bases, J shed 1 base, and the junction held 4 bases outside the gene matches. CDR3 sequence reads: CASSLAPGQGTDTQYF. CDR3 bases: TGCGCCAGCAGCTTGGCACCGGGACAGGGCACAGATACGCAGTATTTT.